The source of this T cell receptor beta chain is a study of Graves' ophthalmopathy and Graves' hyperthyroidism. For the study at large: Peripheral blood was gathered at first diagnosis, ahead of any treatment whatsoever.

RNA transcripts provided the template for amplifying TCR beta CDR3 regions. HTBI primers were employed in first-round RT-PCR, then a second-round multiplex PCR followed. TCRdb processed the multiplex PCR reads anew with MiXCR; each CDR3 protein has one entry. This table holds about 640,000 distinct CDR3 sequences, about 40% found once. Pregnant or lactating patients and those with other autoimmune diseases or uncontrolled infections were excluded. CDR3 length: 16 residues. The V and J ends lost 4 bases and 3 bases, in that order; junction bases with no gene match: 8. CDR1 is MGHDK, CDR2 SYGVNS, per germline.

This TCR was recovered from an adult man with Graves' ophthalmopathy. Sequences were obtained from peripheral blood. V is TRBV25-1 and J is TRBJ2-2, with 7 bases identical to TRBD1. The CDR3 nucleotides read TGTGCCAGCAGTGTCCCGACAGGGCCGTACACCGGGGAGCTGTTTTTT. Amino acids: CASSVPTGPYTGELFF.